The present T cell receptor (beta chain) was sequenced within a study of blood T cell repertoires in COVID-19. Study as a whole: The origin of the acute and convalescent COVID-19 samples was the United States, Italy and Spain. Sources were T cells, B-cell-depleted T cells, or PBMCs; the material itself was cDNA or gDNA.

CDR1 and CDR2 (germline): SNHLY, FYNNEI. V was trimmed by 8 bases and J by 5 bases, leaving 15 bases between them. The CDR3 consists of 13 residues. Clones were read by immunoSEQ multiplex PCR, and TCRdb kept only the in-frame ones, dropping some. The top ten hold 2% to 2.5% of the sample, which has 87,000 or so clones, approximately 83% seen once. The chain uses TRBV2 and TRBJ1-1; no firm D call. The specimen was peripheral blood. This receptor was obtained from a woman between 70 and 85 years old with acute or convalescent COVID-19. Here the CDR3 DNA reads TGTGCCAGCCTCCGGGAAACGGGGACTGAAGCTTTCTTT. This translates into CASLRETGTEAFF.